The 14 T cell receptor beta chains given below trace back to one sample, sequenced in a study of T cell repertoires in cytomegalovirus infection. TCRdb processed the reads anew with MiXCR; each CDR3 protein has one entry. Among fewer than 550,000 distinct CDR3 sequences listed, about 17% were seen once. Material: CD8+ T cells from PBMCs. Receptors originate from a human donor in good health (CMV status not recorded). Some clones in this sample may be carry-over from other donors' samples.

The table lists this clonotype with a few counts. This sequence joins TRBV15 and TRBJ2-4, with 11 bases fitting TRBD1. The CDR3 length is 19 residues. The V and J ends lost 2 bases and 1 base, in that order; junction bases with no gene match: 10. Germline lookup yields CDR1 LNHNV and CDR2 YYDKDF (reference sequence). CDR3 coding DNA: TGTGCCACCAGCAGAACGAGGACAGGGGGCGAATGGGCCAAAAACATTCAGTACTTC. Amino acid sequence: CATSRTRTGGEWAKNIQYF.

The chain carries TRBV6-4 and TRBJ1-2, with a possible D match to TRBD1 (5 bases). V lost 0 bases to trimming and J lost 6 bases, with 8 bases between them. Germline V gives CDR1 MRHNA, CDR2 SNTAGT. The length of the CDR3 is 13 residues. DNA of the CDR3: TGTGCCAGCAGTGACTCGCGGGGGGATGGCTACACCTTC. It yields the protein CASSDSRGDGYTF.

In its sample, this clonotype was seen many times. The V gene is TRBV7-9, the J gene TRBJ1-2, with D possibly matching TRBD1 (6 bases). The V gene's germline CDR1 is SEHNR and CDR2 FQNEAQ (reference sequence). CDR3 size: 15 residues. V was shortened by 5 bases and J by 7 bases, with 20 bases between the two germline ends. CDR3 residues: CASSIGAGDLGGYTF. CDR3 nucleotide sequence: TGTGCCAGCAGCATCGGAGCAGGGGACCTTGGTGGCTACACCTTC.

The chain carries TRBV4-1 and TRBJ2-1; no definite D call. Germline CDR1 reads MGHRA; CDR2 reads YSYEKL. The CDR3 runs 12 residues. Trimming left V 0 bases short and J 10 bases short, with 7 bases between. The CDR3 loop reads CASSQDLAEQFF. CDR3 nucleotide sequence: TGCGCCAGCAGCCAAGATTTGGCGGAGCAGTTCTTC.

The V and J genes are TRBV27 and TRBJ2-5, with TRBD2 matching 12 bases. The junction had 17 bases not matched to a gene; V was cut back by 4 bases and J by 5 bases. CDR3 length: 19 amino acids. CDR1 and CDR2 (germline): MNHEY, SMNVEV (reference sequence). The DNA for the CDR3 is TGTGCCAGCAGTTCCCAGGCACGACTAGCGGGGGAGAATGGGGAGACCCAGTACTTC. Its translation: CASSSQARLAGENGETQYF.

This clonotype was seen repeatedly, ten times or more. The genes are TRBV11-2 and TRBJ2-1, with D maybe TRBD1 (6 bases). Trimming shortened V by 4 bases and J by 10 bases, and 14 bases separated the two germline ends. CDR1 SGHAT and CDR2 FQNNGV come from the germline V gene. The CDR3 is made up of 13 amino acids. The CDR3: CASSYPQGNEQFF. The CDR3 DNA reads TGTGCCAGCAGCTATCCGCAGGGGAACGAGCAGTTCTTC.

The V call is TRBV9, the J call TRBJ2-1; 8 bases align to TRBD2. The CDR3 is made up of 19 amino acids. Germline values: CDR1 SGDLS, CDR2 YYNGEE. The V and J ends lost 3 bases and 4 bases, in that order; junction bases with no gene match: 18. The CDR3 sequence is CASSAELAAPGRSYNEQFF. CDR3 coding DNA: TGTGCCAGCAGCGCCGAACTAGCGGCCCCGGGCCGGTCTTACAATGAGCAGTTCTTC.

This clonotype came up many times. The J gene is TRBJ2-7, the V gene TRBV7-9, with TRBD1 identical over 10 bases. V gave up 6 bases and J gave up 9 bases; unmatched junction bases: 8. The CDR3 runs 13 residues. Germline V gives CDR1 SEHNR, CDR2 FQNEAQ (reference sequence). The CDR3 nucleotides read TGTGCCAGCAGATCCGGGACAGGGGAGGGGCAGTACTTC. Its protein product is CASRSGTGEGQYF.

The rearrangement joins TRBV27 to TRBJ2-7; D is possibly TRBD1 or TRBD2 (6 bases each). This CDR3 is built from 14 residues. Trimming stripped 2 bases from V and 4 bases from J, with 12 bases between. Germline V gives CDR1 MNHEY, CDR2 SMNVEV (reference sequence). CDR3 nucleotide sequence: TGTGCCAGCAGTTTAAGGGGGGAGCGGTACGAGCAGTACTTC. Translating it yields CASSLRGERYEQYF.

This clonotype was counted many times. V and J are TRBV12-3 or TRBV12-4 and TRBJ2-3, with 8 bases aligning to TRBD1. The CDR3 extends over 15 amino acids. J was trimmed by 3 bases and V by 6 bases; bases with no gene match: 8. The CDR3 sequence is CASSLGTGKTDTQYF. The CDR3 bases are TGTGCCAGCAGCCTTGGGACAGGAAAAACAGATACGCAGTATTTT.

The gene calls are TRBV18 and TRBJ2-7; TRBD1 is a possible D gene (5 bases). This CDR3 is 13 amino acids long. V was pared by 2 bases and J by 4 bases, with 9 bases between. Per the germline V gene, CDR1 is KGHSH and CDR2 is LQKENI. The CDR3 reads CASSPISGYEQYF. As DNA, the CDR3 is TGTGCCAGCTCACCAATTTCAGGGTACGAGCAGTACTTC. Using reference TRBV18 and TRBJ2-7 for the parts outside the CDR3, the full variable domain is NAGVMQNPRHLVRRRGQEARLRCSPMKGHSHVYWYRQLPEEGLKFMVYLQKENIIDESGMPKERFSAEFPKEGPSILRIQQVVRGDSAAYFCASSPISGYEQYFGPGTRLTVT.

Many counts were recorded for this clonotype. The J gene is TRBJ1-2, the V gene TRBV6-1; D unclear. Germline CDR1 MNHNS, CDR2 SASEGT. V dropped 2 bases and J dropped 2 bases, with 9 bases sitting between them. This CDR3 contains 14 residues. The CDR3 sequence is CASSEIPENYGYTF. For the CDR3, the DNA is TGTGCCAGCAGTGAAATCCCAGAAAACTATGGCTACACCTTC.

The rearrangement uses TRBV2 and TRBJ2-7, with D perhaps matching TRBD1 or TRBD2 (5 bases each). V lost 8 bases and J 4 bases, leaving 15 bases between the germline ends. CDR3 length: 13 amino acids. CDR1 is SNHLY and CDR2 is FYNNEI in the germline V gene. CDR3 sequence (DNA): TGTGCCAGCCTCGGAGGACACTTTTACGAGCAGTACTTC. Amino acids: CASLGGHFYEQYF.

Of note for this clonotype: The junction does not match germline at one end; this may be a read error. The chain joins TRBV7-2 to TRBJ2-5; a possible D gene is TRBD1 (5 bases). The CDR3 has 15 residues. CDR1 SGHTA and CDR2 FQGNSA come from the germline V gene. The CDR3 spells CASSLPGLYQETHYF. In DNA, the CDR3 is TGTGCCAGCAGCTTACCAGGGTTGTATCAAGAGACCCATTACTTC.